The 13 T cell receptor beta chains below were found in one sample sequenced in a study of CD8 T cells in Susac syndrome. An input of about 0.5 to 1 ug of RNA was subjected to reverse transcription using random hexamers. MiXCR, run by TCRdb on the immunoSEQ multiplex PCR reads, gives a single entry per CDR3 protein. The repertoire holds 70,000 or so distinct CDR3 sequences, about 94% seen once, with under 0.6% in the top ten. Sequenced input: CD8+ T cells from PBMCs. These receptors were collected from a human donor with multiple sclerosis.

The chain employs TRBV6-2 or TRBV6-3 and TRBJ2-7; D gene uncertain. Germline lookup yields CDR1 MNHEY and CDR2 SVGEGT. Trimming took off 8 bases at V and 7 bases at J, with 18 bases between the two ends. The CDR3 is 13 amino acids. The CDR3 region has the DNA TGTGCCAGCGGCGTTGTCGGCTCTCAGGAGCAGTACTTC. Its translation is CASGVVGSQEQYF.

V is TRBV9 and J is TRBJ2-7; D is possibly TRBD1 (6 bases). Trimming stripped 7 bases from V and 1 base from J, with 15 bases between. Germline V gene lookup returns CDR1 SGDLS and CDR2 YYNGEE. CDR3 length: 14 residues. The CDR3 sequence: CASGGRDKSYEQYF. In nucleotides, the CDR3 is TGTGCCAGCGGAGGCCGGGACAAATCCTACGAGCAGTACTTC. Supplemented by reference TRBV9 and TRBJ2-7, the full variable domain reads DSGVTQTPKHLITATGQRVTLRCSPRSGDLSVYWYQQSLDQGLQFLIQYYNGEERAKGNILERFSAQQFPDLHSELNLSSLELGDSALYFCASGGRDKSYEQYFGPGTRLTVT.

The chain joins TRBV12-3 or TRBV12-4 to TRBJ1-4; D is unclear. Trimming took 5 bases from V and 8 from J, leaving 15 bases between them. The CDR3 sequence is 14 residues long. CDR3 nucleotide sequence: TGTGCCAGCAGTCCTCGAGAAACCGGAGAAAAACTGTTTTTT. Its translation: CASSPRETGEKLFF.

This chain uses TRBV6-6 with TRBJ2-3, with D perhaps being TRBD1 or TRBD2 (5 bases each). Trimming removed 10 bases at V and 2 bases at J, with 19 bases between. The germline V gene encodes CDR1 MNHNY and CDR2 SVGAGI (reference sequence). The CDR3 length is 15 residues. CDR3 in DNA: TGTGCCACCGGGAAAGACGGGACCTTCACAGATACGCAGTATTTT. Translation: CATGKDGTFTDTQYF.

This chain joins TRBV24-1 and TRBJ1-1, with 7 bases lining up with TRBD1. This CDR3 is built from 15 residues. The V gene end was trimmed by 5 bases and the J gene end by 4 bases; junction bases not matched to a gene: 9. The germline V gene encodes CDR1 KGHDR and CDR2 SFDVKD. The CDR3 reads CATSVLTGKGTEAFF. In nucleotides, the CDR3 is TGTGCCACCAGTGTCCTGACAGGGAAGGGCACTGAAGCTTTCTTT.

V is TRBV28 and J is TRBJ1-6; a weak D match, TRBD1 (6 bases). The germline CDR1 and CDR2 sequences are MDHEN and SYDVKM. The V end was cut by 7 bases, the J end by 3 bases, with 10 bases between. The CDR3 is 14 residues long. CDR3 sequence reads: CASKDSYYNSPLHF. The CDR3 DNA follows: TGTGCCAGCAAGGACAGTTACTATAATTCACCCCTCCACTTT.

This sequence joins TRBV20-1 and TRBJ2-7; D is perhaps TRBD1 (5 bases). Germline values: CDR1 DFQATT, CDR2 SNEGSKA (reference sequence). V lost 1 base, J lost 1 base, and 8 bases lay in between. The CDR3 is 13 amino acids. In DNA form, the CDR3 reads TGCAGTGCTAGAGGCCGACAGTCCTACGAGCAGTACTTC. The encoded protein is CSARGRQSYEQYF.

The chain combines TRBV7-6 with TRBJ2-3, with 7 bases fitting TRBD2. The germline V gene has CDR1 SGHVS and CDR2 FNYEAQ. CDR3 length: 16 amino acids. With 5 bases clipped from V and 1 base from J, the junction kept 9 bases outside the gene matches. CDR3 nucleotides: TGTGCCAGCAGCCCTTGGACTAGTCAGGGCACAGATACGCAGTATTTT. Protein product: CASSPWTSQGTDTQYF.

This chain uses TRBV7-9 with TRBJ2-5; maybe TRBD2 (6 bases). Germline CDR1 reads SEHNR; CDR2 reads FQNEAQ (reference sequence). V was pared by 8 bases and J by 4 bases, with 23 bases between. This CDR3 comprises 16 residues. The CDR3 spells CASRQTLDGRGETQYF. DNA for the CDR3: TGTGCCAGCCGACAAACCCTTGATGGGCGGGGAGAGACCCAGTACTTC.

The chain is built from TRBV30 and TRBJ2-7, with D unclear. V was trimmed by 0 bases and J by 7 bases, leaving 10 bases between them. The CDR3 is 12 residues long. CDR1 and CDR2 from the germline V gene are GTSNPN and SVGIG (reference sequence). CDR3 residues: CAWSVVGIEQYF. The CDR3 DNA is TGTGCCTGGAGTGTAGTGGGGATTGAGCAGTACTTC.

V and J are TRBV30 and TRBJ1-5, with D possibly being TRBD1 (6 bases). CDR3 size: 15 residues. Trimming removed 2 bases from V and 5 bases from J, with 16 bases in between. In germline, CDR1 is GTSNPN, CDR2 SVGIG (reference sequence). The CDR3 region is CAWSNSGTLDQPQHF. The CDR3 DNA reads as TGTGCCTGGAGTAACTCCGGGACACTGGATCAGCCCCAGCATTTT.

The rearrangement uses TRBV19 and TRBJ1-5; D remains ambiguous. From germline, CDR1 is LNHDA and CDR2 SQIVND (reference sequence). The CDR3 covers 15 residues. V was trimmed by 0 bases and J by 3 bases, leaving 9 bases between them. CDR3: CASSIDLDLNQPQHF. CDR3 DNA: TGTGCCAGTAGTATAGATCTGGACCTCAATCAGCCCCAGCATTTT.

This clonotype showed up just once. V gene TRBV28 combines with J gene TRBJ2-7, with unresolved D. The CDR3 covers 15 residues. V was pared by 4 bases and J by 7 bases, with 20 bases between. Germline lookup yields CDR1 MDHEN and CDR2 SYDVKM. The CDR3 loop is CASSSIARQGWEQYF. Written as DNA, the CDR3 is TGTGCCAGCAGTTCGATTGCGAGGCAAGGGTGGGAGCAGTACTTC. The whole variable domain, filled in from reference TRBV28 and TRBJ2-7, reads DVKVTQSSRYLVKRTGEKVFLECVQDMDHENMFWYRQDPGLGLRLIYFSYDVKMKEKGDIPEGYSVSREKKERFSLILESASTNQTSMYLCASSSIARQGWEQYFGPGTRLTVT.